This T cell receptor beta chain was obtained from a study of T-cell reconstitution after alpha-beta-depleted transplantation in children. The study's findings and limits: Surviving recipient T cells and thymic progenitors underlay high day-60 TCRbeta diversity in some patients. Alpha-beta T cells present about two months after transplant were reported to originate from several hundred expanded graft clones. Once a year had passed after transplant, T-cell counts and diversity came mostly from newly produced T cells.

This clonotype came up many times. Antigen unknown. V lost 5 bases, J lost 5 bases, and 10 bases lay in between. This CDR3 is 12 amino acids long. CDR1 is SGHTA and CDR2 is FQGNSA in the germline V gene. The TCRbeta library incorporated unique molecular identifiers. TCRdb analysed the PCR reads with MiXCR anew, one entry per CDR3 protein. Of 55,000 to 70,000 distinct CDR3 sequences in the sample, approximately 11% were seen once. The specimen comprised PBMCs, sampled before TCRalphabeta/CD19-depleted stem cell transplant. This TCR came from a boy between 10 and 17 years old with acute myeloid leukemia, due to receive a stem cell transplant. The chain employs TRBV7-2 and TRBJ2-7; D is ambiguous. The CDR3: CASSVPSHEQYF. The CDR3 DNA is TGTGCCAGCAGCGTACCCTCGCACGAGCAGTACTTC.